The rows below give T cell receptor beta chains drawn from one sample of a study of blood T cell repertoires in COVID-19. Sequencing used immunoSEQ multiplex PCR; TCRdb keeps in-frame clones, though not all of them. The sample includes 150,000 to 200,000 clones, more than 65% seen only once; the top ten take less than 20%. Sequences were obtained from PBMCs or T cells enriched from blood (not recorded which). The receptor set was obtained from a woman between 45 and 65 years old with acute COVID-19. Both conserved end residues are part of each CDR3. Fields, in order: J gene, D gene, clone size, V gene, CDR3 protein, CDR3 DNA. The D gene is left open where the match is weak. Clone size, where shown, is once, few, many, or a class for clones that have expanded.

TRBJ1-1	.	.	TRBV11-2	CASSLSLNTEAFF	TGTGCCAGCAGCTTAAGCCTGAACACTGAAGCTTTCTTT
TRBJ2-3	TRBD2	.	TRBV7-2	CASSWGGTDTQYF	TGTGCCAGCAGCTGGGGGGGGACAGATACGCAGTATTTT
TRBJ2-1	TRBD2	.	TRBV19	CASSIQAGGWNEQFF	TGTGCCAGTAGTATCCAGGCGGGGGGGTGGAATGAGCAGTTCTTC
TRBJ2-1	TRBD2	once	TRBV5-4	CASSLGGAGVSYNEQFF	TGTGCCAGCAGCTTGGGGGGTGCGGGGGTCTCCTACAATGAGCAGTTCTTC
TRBJ1-2	.	.	TRBV27	CAGGPGGPANYGYTF	TGTGCCGGAGGCCCGGGGGGGCCCGCTAACTATGGCTACACCTTC
TRBJ2-3	TRBD2	.	TRBV7-3	CASSPGLVITDTQYF	TGTGCCAGCAGTCCGGGACTAGTGATTACAGATACGCAGTATTTT
TRBJ1-2	.	once	TRBV5-5	CASSLLVDDGYTF	TGTGCCAGCAGCTTACTCGTTGATGATGGCTACACCTTC
TRBJ1-4	TRBD1	few	TRBV9	CASSLRDRGRGEKLFF	TGTGCCAGCAGCCTAAGGGACAGGGGGCGAGGGGAAAAACTGTTTTTT
TRBJ1-2	TRBD1	.	TRBV7-2	CASSPSGGGAYGYTF	TGTGCCAGCAGCCCATCAGGGGGCGGCGCCTATGGCTACACCTTC
TRBJ2-5	TRBD1	.	TRBV6-5	CASRGRRTGEETQYF	TGTGCCAGCAGGGGACGGAGGACAGGGGAAGAGACCCAGTACTTC
TRBJ2-5	.	.	TRBV7-3	CASSLRGSGGSETQYF	TGTGCCAGCAGCTTAAGGGGCTCGGGTGGGTCGGAGACCCAGTACTTC
TRBJ1-5	TRBD1	few	TRBV4-3	CASSQGVTGQDYQPQHF	TGCGCCAGCAGCCAAGGGGTTACGGGACAGGACTATCAGCCCCAGCATTTT
TRBJ2-1	TRBD2	few	TRBV6-2/TRBV6-3	CASSYSGGRQFF	TGTGCCAGCAGTTACAGCGGGGGAAGGCAGTTCTTC
TRBJ2-3	TRBD2	.	TRBV9	CASSGGGGAKDTQYF	TGTGCCAGCAGCGGGGGCGGGGGGGCCAAAGATACGCAGTATTTT
TRBJ2-1	TRBD2	.	TRBV4-1	CASSQDGGGAVGEQFF	TGCGCCAGCAGCCAAGACGGCGGGGGGGCGGTCGGTGAGCAGTTCTTC
TRBJ2-5	.	.	TRBV7-2	CASSPGGIGETQYF	TGTGCCAGCAGCCCTGGGGGGATTGGGGAGACCCAGTACTTC
TRBJ1-1	TRBD1	.	TRBV10-3	CAISGTGDTEAFF	TGTGCCATCAGTGGAACAGGGGACACTGAAGCTTTCTTT